A selection of T cell receptor beta chains follows, all from one sample in a study of blood T cell repertoires in COVID-19. This table comes from immunoSEQ multiplex PCR, and its TCRdb copy is limited to in-frame clones, with some not included. Here the sample spans 300,000 to 350,000 clones, 85% to 95% being singletons. Sequences were obtained from PBMCs or T cells enriched from blood (not recorded which). These receptors were obtained from a woman aged 30 to 39 who had been exposed to COVID-19. CDR3s include the opening cysteine and the closing phenylalanine or tryptophan. The order of the fields is D gene, clone size, CDR3 length, V gene, J gene, CDR3 DNA, CDR3 protein. The D gene is left open where the match is weak. Some rows mark clone size as missing; the rest say once, few, many or name a class of expanded clone.

>NA|NA|13|TRBV7-9|TRBJ1-2
TGTGCCAGCAGCTATAACAGGATCTATGGCTACACCTTC
CASSYNRIYGYTF
>NA|NA|12|TRBV7-9|TRBJ2-5
TGTGCCAGCAGCTTCTACCAAGAGACCCAGTACTTC
CASSFYQETQYF
>TRBD1|NA|12|TRBV10-2|TRBJ1-1
TGCGCCAGCCGGACAGGGAACACTGAAGCTTTCTTT
CASRTGNTEAFF
>NA|NA|15|TRBV6-6|TRBJ2-2
TGTGCCAGCAGTTTCCCAGGGGGGAGCACCGGGGAGCTGTTTTTT
CASSFPGGSTGELFF
>TRBD1|NA|16|TRBV13|TRBJ2-3
TGTGCCAGCAGCGGTCCCGGGACAGGGAACACAGATACGCAGTATTTT
CASSGPGTGNTDTQYF
>TRBD1|NA|19|TRBV7-8|TRBJ1-1
TGTGCCAGCAGCCCACTTAAAGGACAGGGGGCGCCCCGGGGAGGGCAGGCTTTCTTT
CASSPLKGQGAPRGGQAFF
>TRBD1|NA|16|TRBV5-1|TRBJ2-7
TGCGCCAGCAGCTTGGGGCTCAGGGGGCAAAGCTACGAGCAGTACTTC
CASSLGLRGQSYEQYF
>NA|NA|15|TRBV6-1|TRBJ1-6
TGTGCCAGCAGTGAAGTGCCGATGGTAGATTCACCCCTCCACTTT
CASSEVPMVDSPLHF
>TRBD1|NA|15|TRBV5-1|TRBJ2-5
TGCGCCAGCAGCTTGGACGGACAGGGAGGAGAGACCCAGTACTTC
CASSLDGQGGETQYF
>NA|NA|15|TRBV5-1|TRBJ1-1
TGCGCCAGCAGCTTGATTGGGGACATGAACACTGAAGCTTTCTTT
CASSLIGDMNTEAFF
>NA|NA|14|TRBV5-8|TRBJ2-3
TGTGCCAGCAGCAAAGGACTTTACACAGATACGCAGTATTTT
CASSKGLYTDTQYF
>TRBD1|NA|16|TRBV27|TRBJ1-5
TGTGCCAGCAGTTTATCGAACAGGGGGTCGCATCAGCCCCAGCATTTT
CASSLSNRGSHQPQHF
>NA|NA|16|TRBV10-3|TRBJ2-7
TGTGCCATCAGTGAGTCCATGGGCCCGCCCTCCTACGAGCAGTACTTC
CAISESMGPPSYEQYF
>NA|NA|15|TRBV19|TRBJ1-1
TGTGCCAGTAGTATGTCGGGGGGAGGGAGCACTGAAGCTTTCTTT
CASSMSGGGSTEAFF
>NA|NA|14|TRBV7-9|TRBJ1-2
TGTGCCAGCAGCTACTCCGGGAGTAACTATGGCTACACCTTC
CASSYSGSNYGYTF
>NA|NA|11|TRBV6-5|TRBJ2-7
TGTGCCAGCAGCGGCGCGGTCGAGCAGTACTTC
CASSGAVEQYF
>TRBD1|once|12|TRBV29-1|TRBJ1-1
TGCAGGGGGGACAGGCTGAACACTGAAGCTTTCTTT
CRGDRLNTEAFF
>TRBD1|NA|17|TRBV7-2|TRBJ1-6
TGTGCCAGCAGCTTAAGGGACAGGGGTACCTATAATTCACCCCTCCACTTT
CASSLRDRGTYNSPLHF
>NA|NA|12|TRBV6-2/TRBV6-3|TRBJ1-5
TGTGCCAGCAGTTACGAGTATCAGCCCCAGCATTTT
CASSYEYQPQHF
>NA|NA|14|TRBV6-5|TRBJ1-3
TGTGCCAGCAGTCGGGGTGGCTCTGGAAACACCATATATTTT
CASSRGGSGNTIYF
>NA|NA|16|TRBV5-1|TRBJ1-1
TGCGCCAGCAGCCTGGTGGGGGCCAGACTGAACACTGAAGCTTTCTTT
CASSLVGARLNTEAFF
>NA|NA|17|TRBV5-6|TRBJ2-5
TGTGCCAGCAGCTGGGGGGTGGCAGGGCCCCTCCGGGAGACCCAGTACTTC
CASSWGVAGPLRETQYF
>TRBD1|NA|17|TRBV5-3|TRBJ1-5
TGTGCCAGAAGCTTGGCCACGGACAGGGGCCAGAATCAGCCCCAGCATTTT
CARSLATDRGQNQPQHF
>NA|NA|18|TRBV6-2/TRBV6-3|TRBJ1-5
TGTGCCAGCAGTTACGGTACCCGGGGACTTTATAGCAATCAGCCCCAGCATTTT
CASSYGTRGLYSNQPQHF
>TRBD1|once|14|TRBV6-5|TRBJ2-7
TGTGCCAGCAGCGAGACAGGGAAGAGCTACGAGCAGTACTTC
CASSETGKSYEQYF
>NA|NA|16|TRBV3-1/TRBV3-2|TRBJ1-3
TGTGCCAGCAGCCAAGGGTCCGGGCAGGGGAGAAACACCATATATTTT
CASSQGSGQGRNTIYF
>TRBD1|NA|14|TRBV3-1/TRBV3-2|TRBJ2-7
TGTGCCAGCAGCCGGACGACAGGGGGCAACGAGCAGTACTTC
CASSRTTGGNEQYF
>TRBD1|once|16|TRBV5-1|TRBJ2-3
TGCGCCAGCAGCTTGGCCCGGGACAGGGTGATAGATACGCAGTATTTT
CASSLARDRVIDTQYF
>TRBD2|NA|16|TRBV6-4|TRBJ2-1
TGTGCCAGCAGCCCAACTGGCGGGGGGGCGAGGAATGAGCAGTTCTTC
CASSPTGGGARNEQFF
>TRBD2|NA|16|TRBV5-1|TRBJ2-5
TGCGCCAGCAGCCACGGGACTAGCGGGGGGAAAGAGACCCAGTACTTC
CASSHGTSGGKETQYF
>NA|NA|16|TRBV4-2|TRBJ1-5
TGTGCCAGCAGCCAAGGCGGAAGGGGCTCGCTTGGGGCCCAGCATTTT
CASSQGGRGSLGAQHF
>NA|NA|16|TRBV28|TRBJ2-3
TGTGCCAGCAGTCAGGCACAGGGAATTCTCACAGATACGCAGTATTTT
CASSQAQGILTDTQYF
>NA|few|13|TRBV3-1/TRBV3-2|TRBJ2-1
TGTGCCAGCAGCCCCCCCGGGGTGAATGAGCAGTTCTTC
CASSPPGVNEQFF
>NA|NA|14|TRBV7-2|TRBJ1-2
TGTGCCAGCAGCCCCGGGGGTGGGGGTCTTGGCTACACCTTC
CASSPGGGGLGYTF
>TRBD2|NA|15|TRBV5-1|TRBJ2-3
TGCGCCAGCAGAAATAGCGGGGGGGCCGCAGATACGCAGTATTTT
CASRNSGGAADTQYF
>TRBD1|NA|16|TRBV4-3|TRBJ1-1
TGCGCCAGCAGCCAAGCCCACAGGGGGCCGAACACTGAAGCTTTCTTT
CASSQAHRGPNTEAFF
>NA|NA|13|TRBV7-9|TRBJ2-1
TGTGCCAGCAGCCTAGGTACAGGGAATGAGCAGTTCTTC
CASSLGTGNEQFF
>NA|NA|15|TRBV7-2|TRBJ2-2
TGTGCCAGCAGCTGGGGCTCGGTGGGCACCGGGGAGCTGTTTTTT
CASSWGSVGTGELFF
>TRBD1|NA|16|TRBV5-1|TRBJ2-2
TGCGCCAGCAGCATTACGGGACAGCTGAACACCGGGGAGCTGTTTTTT
CASSITGQLNTGELFF
>NA|NA|16|TRBV5-3|TRBJ1-5
TGTGCCAGAAGCTTGTGTGGGAGGAGGAGCAATCAGCCCCAGCATTTT
CARSLCGRRSNQPQHF
>NA|NA|14|TRBV24-1|TRBJ1-5
TGTGCCACCAGTCAAGACAGAAACAATCAGCCCCAGCATTTT
CATSQDRNNQPQHF
>NA|NA|16|TRBV9|TRBJ2-5
TGTGCCAGCAGCGTAGGCGGCGGCCTGTACCAAGAGACCCAGTACTTC
CASSVGGGLYQETQYF
>NA|NA|18|TRBV23-1|TRBJ2-2
TGCGCCAGCAGTCAATCCCTAGGAGGTCGGGGGAACACCGGGGAGCTGTTTTTT
CASSQSLGGRGNTGELFF
>NA|NA|12|TRBV7-9|TRBJ2-5
TGTGCCACGGGCGGGGGCAGGGAGACCCAGTACTTC
CATGGGRETQYF
>TRBD1|NA|12|TRBV27|TRBJ1-1
TGTGCCAGCAGTTTACTCGGACAGGGAGCTTTCTTT
CASSLLGQGAFF
>NA|NA|13|TRBV10-3|TRBJ1-5
TGTGCCATCAGTGAAAAGGGCGGGCAGCCCCAGCATTTT
CAISEKGGQPQHF
>NA|once|14|TRBV29-1|TRBJ1-3
TGCAGCGTTGAACTGGGTTCAGGTGGAAACACCATATATTTT
CSVELGSGGNTIYF
>NA|NA|19|TRBV7-6|TRBJ1-6
TGTGCCAGCAGCTTAGTCGGTAGAGGCGCGAGGCCCAATAATTCACCCCTCCACTTT
CASSLVGRGARPNNSPLHF
>NA|NA|16|TRBV5-4|TRBJ1-3
TGTGCCAGCAGCTCCTCCTCTGGACAGTCTGGAAACACCATATATTTT
CASSSSSGQSGNTIYF
>NA|NA|15|TRBV6-1|TRBJ2-6
TGTGCCAGCAGTGAAACGAGGAGACAGCCTAACGTCCTGACTTTC
CASSETRRQPNVLTF
>NA|NA|15|TRBV6-1|TRBJ2-5
TGTGCCAGCACCCCCCGGGGAACAGCTCTAGAGACCCAGTACTTC
CASTPRGTALETQYF
>NA|NA|13|TRBV11-3|TRBJ2-1
TGTGCCAGCAGCTTCCGTCCCCCCAATGAGCAGTTCTTC
CASSFRPPNEQFF
>TRBD1|few|15|TRBV7-9|TRBJ1-1
TGTGCCAGCAGCCCGACAGGGGGCAGTAGGACTGAAGCTTTCTTT
CASSPTGGSRTEAFF
>TRBD1|once|14|TRBV7-3|TRBJ1-3
TGTGCCAGCAGCTCGACAGGGTCCGGAAACACCATATATTTT
CASSSTGSGNTIYF
>NA|once|12|TRBV6-4|TRBJ2-1
TGTGCCAGCAGTGACATGGGCGATGAGCAGTTCTTC
CASSDMGDEQFF
>NA|few|14|TRBV4-1|TRBJ1-2
TGCGCCAGCAGCCATAACTTAGAGGGCTATGGCTACACCTTC
CASSHNLEGYGYTF
>NA|NA|15|TRBV21-1|TRBJ2-3
TGTGCCAGCAGCAAAGTGAGCCACTTCACAGATACGCAGTATTTT
CASSKVSHFTDTQYF
>TRBD1|NA|14|TRBV5-5|TRBJ2-7
TGTGCCAGCAGCTTAAGGGACAGGCCCTACGAGCAGTACTTC
CASSLRDRPYEQYF
>TRBD1|NA|16|TRBV28|TRBJ1-2
TGTGCCAGCAGTTTTATCGGACAGGCACAATCCGGGGGCTACACCTTC
CASSFIGQAQSGGYTF
>TRBD1|NA|17|TRBV4-1|TRBJ2-7
TGCGCCAGCAGCCGATTACCCGGGACAGGGGGCTCCTACGAGCAGTACTTC
CASSRLPGTGGSYEQYF